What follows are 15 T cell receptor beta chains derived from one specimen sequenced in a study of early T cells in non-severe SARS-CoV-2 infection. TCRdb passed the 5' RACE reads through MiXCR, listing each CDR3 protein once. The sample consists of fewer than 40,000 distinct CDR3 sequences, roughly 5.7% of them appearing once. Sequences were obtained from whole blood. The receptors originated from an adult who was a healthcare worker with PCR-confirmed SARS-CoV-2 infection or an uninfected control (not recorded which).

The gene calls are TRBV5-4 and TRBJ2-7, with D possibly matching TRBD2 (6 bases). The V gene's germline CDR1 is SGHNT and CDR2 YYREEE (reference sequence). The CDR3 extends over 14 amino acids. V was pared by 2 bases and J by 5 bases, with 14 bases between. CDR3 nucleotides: TGTGCCAGCAGCTTTCGGCCTAGCGTACACGAGCAGTACTTC. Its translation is CASSFRPSVHEQYF.

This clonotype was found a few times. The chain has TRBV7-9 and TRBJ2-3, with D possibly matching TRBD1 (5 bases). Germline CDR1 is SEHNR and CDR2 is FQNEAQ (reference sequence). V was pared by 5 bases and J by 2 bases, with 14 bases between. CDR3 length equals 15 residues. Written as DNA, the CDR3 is TGTGCCAGCAGCGTAACAGGAGAAATCACAGATACGCAGTATTTT. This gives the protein CASSVTGEITDTQYF.

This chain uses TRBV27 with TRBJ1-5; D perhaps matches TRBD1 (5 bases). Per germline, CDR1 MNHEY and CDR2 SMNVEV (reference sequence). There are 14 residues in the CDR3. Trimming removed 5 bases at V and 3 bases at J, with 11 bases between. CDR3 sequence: CASSGGRPNQPQHF. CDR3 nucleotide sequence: TGTGCCAGCAGTGGGGGACGACCCAATCAGCCCCAGCATTTT.

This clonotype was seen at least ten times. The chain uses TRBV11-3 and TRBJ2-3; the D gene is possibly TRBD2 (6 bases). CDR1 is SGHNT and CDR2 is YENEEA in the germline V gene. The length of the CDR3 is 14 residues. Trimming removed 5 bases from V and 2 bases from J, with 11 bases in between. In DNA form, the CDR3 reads TGTGCCAGCAGCCACCCGGGACTCACAGATACGCAGTATTTT. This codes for CASSHPGLTDTQYF.

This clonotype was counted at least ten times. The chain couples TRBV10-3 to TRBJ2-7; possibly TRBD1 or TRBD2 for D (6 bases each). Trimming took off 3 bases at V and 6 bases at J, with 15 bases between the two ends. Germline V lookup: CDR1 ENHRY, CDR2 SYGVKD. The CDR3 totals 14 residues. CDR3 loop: CAISDRGDSGEQYF. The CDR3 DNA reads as TGTGCCATCAGTGATAGGGGGGACTCAGGCGAGCAGTACTTC.

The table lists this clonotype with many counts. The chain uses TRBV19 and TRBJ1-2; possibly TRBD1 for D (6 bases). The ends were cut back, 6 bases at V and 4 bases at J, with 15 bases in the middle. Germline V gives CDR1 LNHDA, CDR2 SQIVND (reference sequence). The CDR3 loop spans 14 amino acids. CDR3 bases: TGTGCCAGTAGCAGCAGTCCGGGGGCCTATGGCTACACCTTC. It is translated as CASSSSPGAYGYTF.

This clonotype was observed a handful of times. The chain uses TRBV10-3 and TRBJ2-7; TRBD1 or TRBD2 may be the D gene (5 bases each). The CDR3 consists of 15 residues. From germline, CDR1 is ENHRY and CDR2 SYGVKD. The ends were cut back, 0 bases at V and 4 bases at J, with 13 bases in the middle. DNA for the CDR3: TGTGCCATCAGTGAGTCCCGGGACGGGGCGTACGAGCAGTACTTC. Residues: CAISESRDGAYEQYF.

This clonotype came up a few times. DNA for the CDR3: TGTGCCAGCAGCCGAGGACACCAATCCTACGAGCAGTACTTC. Translating gives CASSRGHQSYEQYF. The gene calls are TRBV3-1 and TRBJ2-7, with a possible D match to TRBD1 (5 bases). The CDR3 loop spans 14 amino acids. With 4 bases removed from V and 1 base from J, the gap between germline ends came to 11 bases. Germline CDR1 is LGHDT and CDR2 is YNNKEL (reference sequence).

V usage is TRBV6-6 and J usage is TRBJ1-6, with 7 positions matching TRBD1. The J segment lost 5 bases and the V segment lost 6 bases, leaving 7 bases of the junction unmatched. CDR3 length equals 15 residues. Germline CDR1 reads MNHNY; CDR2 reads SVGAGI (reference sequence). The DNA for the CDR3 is TGTGCCAGCAGAATAACAGGGACAGATAATTCACCCCTCCACTTT. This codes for CASRITGTDNSPLHF.

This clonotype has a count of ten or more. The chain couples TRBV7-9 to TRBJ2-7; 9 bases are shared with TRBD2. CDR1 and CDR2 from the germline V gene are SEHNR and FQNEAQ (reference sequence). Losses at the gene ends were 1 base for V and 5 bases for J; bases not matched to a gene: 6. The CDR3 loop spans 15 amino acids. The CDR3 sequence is CASSLVTSGYHEQYF. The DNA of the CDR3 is TGTGCCAGCAGCTTAGTTACTAGCGGGTACCACGAGCAGTACTTC.

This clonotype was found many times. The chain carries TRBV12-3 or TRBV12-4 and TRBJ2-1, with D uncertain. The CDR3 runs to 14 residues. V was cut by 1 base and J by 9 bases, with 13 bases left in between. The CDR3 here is CASSLVRRRSEQFF. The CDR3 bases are TGTGCCAGCAGTTTAGTGCGCCGGAGATCTGAGCAGTTCTTC.

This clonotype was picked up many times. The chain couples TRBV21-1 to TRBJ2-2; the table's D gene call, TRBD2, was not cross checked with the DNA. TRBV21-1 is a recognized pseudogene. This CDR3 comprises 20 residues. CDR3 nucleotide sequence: TGTGCCAGCAGCAAAGCCCTCGTCCGTCCCGGGACTCGTAACACCGGGGAGCTGTTTTTT. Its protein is CASSKALVRPGTRNTGELFF.

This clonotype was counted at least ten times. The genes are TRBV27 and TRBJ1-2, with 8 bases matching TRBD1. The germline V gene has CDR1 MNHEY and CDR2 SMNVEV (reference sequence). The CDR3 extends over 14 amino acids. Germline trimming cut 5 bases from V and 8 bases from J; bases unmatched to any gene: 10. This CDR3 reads CASSPSGGDRGYTF. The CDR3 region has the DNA TGTGCCAGCAGTCCTTCAGGGGGCGATCGCGGCTACACCTTC.

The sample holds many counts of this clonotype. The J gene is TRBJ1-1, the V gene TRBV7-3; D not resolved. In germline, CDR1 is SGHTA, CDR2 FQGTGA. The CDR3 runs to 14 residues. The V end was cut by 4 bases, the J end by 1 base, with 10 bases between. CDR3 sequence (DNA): TGTGCCAGCAGCTCTGGGATTTCGAACACTGAAGCTTTCTTT. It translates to CASSSGISNTEAFF.

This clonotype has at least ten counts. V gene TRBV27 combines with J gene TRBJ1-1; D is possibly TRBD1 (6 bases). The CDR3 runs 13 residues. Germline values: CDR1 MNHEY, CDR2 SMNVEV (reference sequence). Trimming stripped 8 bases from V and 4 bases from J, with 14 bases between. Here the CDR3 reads CASRGQGLTEAFF. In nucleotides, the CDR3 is TGTGCCAGCCGAGGGCAGGGGCTCACTGAAGCTTTCTTT.